The entry below gives a single T cell receptor beta chain sequence along with its context. CDR3 length: 18 amino acids. Germline CDR1 SGHAT, CDR2 FQNNGV. Germline trimming cut 4 bases from V and 0 bases from J; bases unmatched to any gene: 6. This entry belongs to a study of blood T cell repertoires in COVID-19. Study details: Samples taken during acute and convalescent COVID-19 were collected in the United States, Italy and Spain.

In the source study's methods: The assay estimated nucleated cells by amplifying reference gene primers. Measured with immunoSEQ multiplex PCR; TCRdb has only the in-frame clones, and not every one. The V and J calls and clone size were taken over from that table, and D and trimming were inferred from the DNA. The sample lists 150,000 to 200,000 clones, about four fifths occurring once. Seattle cases were enrolled at active infection and followed longitudinally. The rearrangement joins TRBV11-2 to TRBJ2-3; the match to TRBD2 covers 14 bases. The specimen sequenced was peripheral blood. This receptor was taken from a woman aged 60-75 years with COVID-19, enrolled during active disease. In nucleotides, the CDR3 is TGTGCCAGCAGCTCCGGGACTAGCGGGAGTTTCAGCACAGATACGCAGTATTTT. Encoded protein: CASSSGTSGSFSTDTQYF.